This T cell receptor (beta chain) was recorded in a study of T cells in Graves' hyperthyroidism and ophthalmopathy (dated by TCRdb to about 2019). Turning to the overall study: Peripheral blood was sampled at the time of initial diagnosis, prior to any treatment. To identify TCR V-J signatures that set the groups apart, the researchers used a discovery cohort of more than 95 patients, made up of 40 to 45 with Graves' ophthalmopathy and 55 to 65 with stable Graves' hyperthyroidism. An independent validation cohort of under 20 hyperthyroidism patients and about 16 patients who later progressed to ophthalmopathy tested prospective prediction of ophthalmopathy. For training and testing, the 100 or so patients in the discovery cohort were randomly divided in a 7:3 ratio. In more than 5 Graves' hyperthyroidism patients, the study also compared T-cell repertoires from thyroid tissue with T-cell repertoires from blood. Once sampling was done, hyperthyroidism patients were given methimazole at a starting dose of 30 mg daily, whereas ophthalmopathy patients were given high-dose intravenous methylprednisolone. The paper describes TCR Vbeta CDR3 sequencing of roughly 130 peripheral blood samples, made up of roughly 40 ophthalmopathy patients, around 73 hyperthyroidism patients and some 17 progressor patients. Overall study results and their limits: Most expanded thyroid clonotypes (frequency above 0.001) were also found in blood, which suggests that blood repertoires may mirror thyroid immune responses. A model built on a 13 V-J signature distinguished ophthalmopathy from stable hyperthyroidism, reaching about 88% sensitivity and approximately 83% specificity in cross-validation and 80%/75% in testing. Sample size was not statistically predetermined, and investigators were not blinded to group allocation. During validation, the model predicted progression to ophthalmopathy a median of about 6.5 months ahead of onset, with almost 71% sensitivity and 72% to 85% specificity.

Trimming takes 5 bases from V and 9 bases from J, and the germline ends sit 11 bases apart. Inclusive of the bounding cysteine and phenylalanine, the CDR3 is 12 residues long. The kept DNA is CDR3 alone, 36 bases in frame from the first base. The germline V gene (reference sequence) sets CDR1 to SEHNR and CDR2 to FQNEAQ. This clonotype was seen ten or more times. No cognate antigen has been identified for it. No quality values exist for individual bases; no much larger clone is one base distant. Graves' hyperthyroidism was defined as stable when no progression to ophthalmopathy occurred over 18 months of follow-up. Hyperthyroidism patients were aged 18 to 65 years and newly diagnosed, with disease duration of less than 2 months. The study excluded patients with uncontrolled infections, other autoimmune diseases, pregnancy or lactation. Clinical symptoms, serum thyroxine and TRAb, thyroid ultrasound, and orbital computed tomography formed the basis for the diagnoses. PBMCs were isolated from about 9.2 ml of fresh peripheral blood by Ficoll-Paque density gradient centrifugation. Trizol reagent was used to extract total RNA, and RNA quality was then checked on an Agilent 2100 Bioanalyzer.

Amplification of TCR beta CDR3 regions was carried out from RNA transcripts. The TCR CDR3 was subjected to a first round of RT-PCR using the HTBI primer set and the Qiagen OneStep RT-PCR kit. The libraries were constructed in a second round of multiplex PCR and then size-selected and purified. Libraries were sequenced paired-end with 100 bp reads on an Illumina HiSeq2000. In the paper's pipeline: Raw data were processed with SOAPnuke, discarding reads with adapters, uncalled bases, mean Phred below 15, or no exact constant-primer or identifier match. High-quality paired reads were merged using COPE v1.2.5, and each unique nucleotide sequence was defined as a clonotype. Clonotypes were aligned to IMGT TRBV, TRBD and TRBJ reference segments using MiTCR v1.1. The analysis was restricted to V-J combinations with a frequency above 0.0001, which together covered 99.2% of the repertoires. A TCS score was defined as the ratio between F50 (clonal expansion) and ExV (chaos), using BLOSUM62-based TCRdist between CDR3 peptides within each V-J. Welch's t-statistics and random forest reduced roughly 540 V-J features to roughly 13, which were used in a naive Bayes classifier (R e1071). The raw public data were reprocessed by TCRdb itself: fastp quality trimming at Q25, MiXCR clonotype calling, in-frame beta chains only. Merged by CDR3 protein, the rows form single entries marked with the most common genes and DNA. These V and J calls originate from TCRdb's pipeline instead of the authors' own analysis. For this sample there are around 300,000 distinct CDR3 sequences; roughly 15% appear just once. Around 8% of the sample comes from the top ten.

The origin of this receptor is a woman between 40 and 55 years old with Graves' hyperthyroidism. Here the chain combines TRBV7-9 and TRBJ2-1, and possibly TRBD2, on 6 matching bases. The sequenced material came from blood. The CDR3 protein is CASSQLALEQFF. The base sequence is TGTGCCAGCAGCCAACTAGCTCTTGAGCAGTTCTTC.